A selection of T cell receptor beta chains follows, all from one sample in a study of T-cell reconstitution after alpha-beta-depleted transplantation in children. Using its own MiXCR run on the PCR reads, TCRdb lists one record per CDR3 protein. The sample contains hundreds of thousands of distinct CDR3 sequences, about 23% of which appear only once. Source: PBMCs, mostly from graft donor cells, taken 360 days after TCRalphabeta/CD19-depleted stem cell transplant. These receptors were collected from a boy younger than two who had a stem cell transplant for acute myeloid leukemia, so the T cells may come from the graft donor. The CDR3 runs from the conserved cysteine through the conserved F or W. A D gene is named only where the DNA matches it firmly. The listing skips clone size in some rows; elsewhere it reads once, few, many or a size class.

J: TRBJ2-5
V: TRBV6-1
D: TRBD1
size: few
DNA: TGTGCCAGCAGAAAAGACAGGGGGCAAGAGACCCAGTACTTC
CDR3: CASRKDRGQETQYF

J: TRBJ2-2
V: TRBV6-5
D: NA
size: NA
DNA: TGTGCCAGCAGTTACTCGTACCCCGCAGAAGGGATCACCGGGGAGCTGTTTTTT
CDR3: CASSYSYPAEGITGELFF

J: TRBJ2-3
V: TRBV20-1
D: NA
size: NA
DNA: TGCTGTGCTAGAGCCGGGCCCGGACGGACCCACACAGATACGCAGTATTTT
CDR3: CCARAGPGRTHTDTQYF

J: TRBJ1-2
V: TRBV12-3/TRBV12-4
D: NA
size: NA
DNA: TGTGCCAGCAGTTTAACTATGACAGACTATGGCTACACCTTC
CDR3: CASSLTMTDYGYTF

J: TRBJ2-3
V: TRBV27
D: NA
size: few
DNA: TGTGCCAGCAGTTTCCTCGCCGGGACAGATACGCAGTATTTT
CDR3: CASSFLAGTDTQYF

J: TRBJ2-5
V: TRBV12-3/TRBV12-4
D: TRBD1
size: NA
DNA: TGTGCCAGCAGCCAAACCGATCAGGACAGGTTGGAGACCCAGTACTTC
CDR3: CASSQTDQDRLETQYF

J: TRBJ1-5
V: TRBV29-1
D: TRBD1
size: many
DNA: TGCAGCGTATCCGGGACAGGAAGGCAGCCCCAGCATTTT
CDR3: CSVSGTGRQPQHF

J: TRBJ2-2
V: TRBV3-1
D: TRBD1
size: many
DNA: TGTGCCAGCAGCCGGACAGGCACCGGGGAGCTGTTTTTT
CDR3: CASSRTGTGELFF

J: TRBJ2-5
V: TRBV27
D: TRBD1
size: NA
DNA: TGTGCCAGCAGTCTCGGACAGGGGGCCCAGACCCAGTACTTC
CDR3: CASSLGQGAQTQYF

J: TRBJ2-2
V: TRBV7-2
D: TRBD1
size: NA
DNA: TGTGCCAGCAACCCCGGGACAGGATATTCCGGGGAGCTGTTTTTT
CDR3: CASNPGTGYSGELFF

J: TRBJ2-1
V: TRBV4-1
D: NA
size: few
DNA: TGCGCCAGCAGCCAGAGAAAGGGGGGCGCTTTCAATGAGCAGTTCTTC
CDR3: CASSQRKGGAFNEQFF

J: TRBJ2-6
V: TRBV7-2
D: NA
size: NA
DNA: TGTGCCAGCAGCTCTCCGGGACCGATCTCTGGGGCCAACGTCCTGACTTTC
CDR3: CASSSPGPISGANVLTF

J: TRBJ2-7
V: TRBV7-3
D: NA
size: many
DNA: TGTGCCAGCAGCTTAAGTCAGGTACGGGGAGGCGAGCAGTACTTC
CDR3: CASSLSQVRGGEQYF

J: TRBJ2-2
V: TRBV20-1
D: TRBD2
size: few
DNA: TGCAGTGCTAGGGCCCGGACTAGCGGGGGGCACGGGGAGCTGTTTTTT
CDR3: CSARARTSGGHGELFF

J: TRBJ1-4
V: TRBV12-3/TRBV12-4
D: TRBD1
size: few
DNA: TGTGCCAGCAGTGCCGACAGGGTAGGCGAAAAACTGTTTTTT
CDR3: CASSADRVGEKLFF

J: TRBJ2-2
V: TRBV12-3/TRBV12-4
D: TRBD1
size: few
DNA: TGTGCCAGCAGTCCGGGACAGCATATCACCGGGGAGCTGTTTTTT
CDR3: CASSPGQHITGELFF

J: TRBJ2-2
V: TRBV5-4
D: NA
size: many
DNA: TGTGCCAGCAGCGGGGGCACCGGGGAGCTGTTTTTT
CDR3: CASSGGTGELFF

J: TRBJ1-2
V: TRBV5-8
D: TRBD1
size: NA
DNA: TGTGCCAGCTTCCCCCTGCCAGGGGGGAACTATGGCTACACCTTC
CDR3: CASFPLPGGNYGYTF

J: TRBJ1-2
V: TRBV3-1
D: NA
size: few
DNA: TGTGCCAGCAGCCAAGGTGGTACAGGGATCAGAAGAGGCTACACCTTC
CDR3: CASSQGGTGIRRGYTF

J: TRBJ1-5
V: TRBV20-1
D: NA
size: few
DNA: TGCAGTGCTAGAGATGGTGTCGGGGCATTACCTCATCAGCCCCAGCATTTT
CDR3: CSARDGVGALPHQPQHF

J: TRBJ2-3
V: TRBV12-3/TRBV12-4
D: TRBD2
size: NA
DNA: TGTGCCAGCTCGTCTAGCGGGGGGGCCTTGGATACGCAGTATTTT
CDR3: CASSSSGGALDTQYF

J: TRBJ1-5
V: TRBV10-3
D: NA
size: NA
DNA: TGTGCCATCAGTGAAGGGGAGCAGCCCCAGCATTTT
CDR3: CAISEGEQPQHF

J: TRBJ2-1
V: TRBV5-6
D: NA
size: NA
DNA: TGTGCCAGCAGCTTGGAAGGGCCGGCCTCCTACAATGAGCAGTTCTTC
CDR3: CASSLEGPASYNEQFF

J: TRBJ2-1
V: TRBV7-7
D: NA
size: many
DNA: TGTGCCAGCAGCTTACGGCAGGACAATGAGCAGTTCTTC
CDR3: CASSLRQDNEQFF

J: TRBJ1-4
V: TRBV6-5
D: NA
size: few
DNA: TGTGCCAGCAGTTCACTCCAGGGTGGCGAAAAACTGTTTTTT
CDR3: CASSSLQGGEKLFF

J: TRBJ2-1
V: TRBV6-1
D: TRBD1
size: once
DNA: TGTGCCAGCAGCGACAGGGGTCTTGCCAAACCCTACAATGAGCAGTTCTTC
CDR3: CASSDRGLAKPYNEQFF

J: TRBJ2-2
V: TRBV11-2
D: TRBD2
size: many
DNA: TGTGCCAGCAGCGCCCTAGCGGGGGGGCTCGGCGGGGAGCTGTTTTTT
CDR3: CASSALAGGLGGELFF

J: TRBJ2-1
V: TRBV7-8
D: NA
size: NA
DNA: TGTGCCAGCAGCTTAGCGGCCCCCCTATATGTGCAGTTCTTC
CDR3: CASSLAAPLYVQFF

J: TRBJ2-2
V: TRBV4-1
D: TRBD2
size: once
DNA: TGCGCCAGCAGCCACGGGGGACTAGCGGTGAACACCGGGGAGCTGTTTTTT
CDR3: CASSHGGLAVNTGELFF

J: TRBJ2-1
V: TRBV12-3/TRBV12-4
D: TRBD1
size: once
DNA: TGTGCCAGCAGGCCTGACAGGGGATGGGACAATGAGCAGTTCTTC
CDR3: CASRPDRGWDNEQFF

J: TRBJ2-1
V: TRBV7-9
D: NA
size: few
DNA: TGTGCCAGCAGCCCAACCATCCAAAGCGGTGAGCAGTTCTTC
CDR3: CASSPTIQSGEQFF

J: TRBJ1-1
V: TRBV29-1
D: NA
size: many
DNA: TGCAGCGTCTACCACGACGCGAACACTGAAGCTTTCTTT
CDR3: CSVYHDANTEAFF

J: TRBJ1-4
V: TRBV29-1
D: NA
size: few
DNA: TGCAGCGTTGAAGATCAGGCAGGGGTGGATGAAAAACTGTTTTTT
CDR3: CSVEDQAGVDEKLFF

J: TRBJ2-1
V: TRBV5-1
D: NA
size: NA
DNA: TGCGCCAGCAGCTTGATCCGAGCTAACAATGAGCAGTTCTTC
CDR3: CASSLIRANNEQFF

J: TRBJ2-2
V: TRBV6-1
D: NA
size: many
DNA: TGTGCCAGCAGTGTGGTCCTTGGGGTAACCGGGGAGCTGTTTTTT
CDR3: CASSVVLGVTGELFF

J: TRBJ2-5
V: TRBV11-1
D: NA
size: many
DNA: TGTGCCAGCAGCTTCGAGATAGCCCTACGGGACAACCCCGTGGAGACCCAGTACTTC
CDR3: CASSFEIALRDNPVETQYF

J: TRBJ2-5
V: TRBV20-1
D: NA
size: few
DNA: TGCAGTGCTATACGATCTGGGGGGCGCTTAGCGGAGACCCAGTACTTC
CDR3: CSAIRSGGRLAETQYF

J: TRBJ1-1
V: TRBV7-6
D: NA
size: NA
DNA: TGTGCCAGCAGCTTAAGTCAGGGGATGAACACTGAAGCTTTCTTT
CDR3: CASSLSQGMNTEAFF

J: TRBJ2-2
V: TRBV5-1
D: NA
size: NA
DNA: TGCGCCAGCAGCCCCGTAGGGCCGGGCACCGGGGAGCTGTTTTTT
CDR3: CASSPVGPGTGELFF

J: TRBJ2-1
V: TRBV6-1
D: TRBD2
size: NA
DNA: TGTGCCAGCAGGCTCCTAGCGGGGGGGCACAATGAGCAGTTCTTC
CDR3: CASRLLAGGHNEQFF